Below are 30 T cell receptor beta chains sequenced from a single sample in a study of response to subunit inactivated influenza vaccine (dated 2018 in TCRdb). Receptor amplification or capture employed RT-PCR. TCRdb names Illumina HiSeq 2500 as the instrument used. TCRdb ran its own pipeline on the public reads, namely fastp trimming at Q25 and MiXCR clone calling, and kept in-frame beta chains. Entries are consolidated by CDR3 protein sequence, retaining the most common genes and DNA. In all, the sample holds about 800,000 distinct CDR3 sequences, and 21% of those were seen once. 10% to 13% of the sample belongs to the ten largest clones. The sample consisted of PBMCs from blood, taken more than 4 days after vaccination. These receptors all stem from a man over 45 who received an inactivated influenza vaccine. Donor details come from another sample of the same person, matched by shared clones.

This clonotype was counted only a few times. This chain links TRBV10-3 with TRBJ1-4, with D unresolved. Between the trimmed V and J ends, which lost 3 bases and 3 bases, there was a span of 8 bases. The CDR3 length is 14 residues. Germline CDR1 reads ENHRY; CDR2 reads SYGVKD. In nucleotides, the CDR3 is TGTGCCATCAGTGACGGGAATTCTAATGAAAAACTGTTTTTT. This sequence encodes CAISDGNSNEKLFF.

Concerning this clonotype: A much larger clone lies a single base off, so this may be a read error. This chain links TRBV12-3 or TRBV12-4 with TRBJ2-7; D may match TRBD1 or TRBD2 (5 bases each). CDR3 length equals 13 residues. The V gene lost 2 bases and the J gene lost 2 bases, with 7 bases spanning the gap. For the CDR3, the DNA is TGTGCCAGCAGTTTATGGGGACCCTACGAGCAGTACTTC. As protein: CASSLWGPYEQYF.

The CDR3 DNA follows: TGTGCCAGCAGCAAACGGGCGACAGGGGGCCCCAACACTGAAGCTTTCTTT. Protein product: CASSKRATGGPNTEAFF. V gene TRBV21-1 combines with J gene TRBJ1-1; the table's D call TRBD1 went unverified against the DNA. TRBV21-1 is annotated as a pseudogene. The CDR3 spans 17 residues.

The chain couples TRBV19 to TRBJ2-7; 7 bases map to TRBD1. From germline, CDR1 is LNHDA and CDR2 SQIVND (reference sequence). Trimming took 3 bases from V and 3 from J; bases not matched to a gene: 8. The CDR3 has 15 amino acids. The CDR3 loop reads CASSIRGDSLYEQYF. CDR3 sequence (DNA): TGTGCCAGTAGTATTCGAGGGGACAGTCTCTACGAGCAGTACTTC. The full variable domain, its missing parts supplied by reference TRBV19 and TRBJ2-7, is DGGITQSPKYLFRKEGQNVTLSCEQNLNHDAMYWYRQDPGQGLRLIYYSQIVNDFQKGDIAEGYSVSREKKESFPLTVTSAQKNPTAFYLCASSIRGDSLYEQYFGPGTRLTVT.

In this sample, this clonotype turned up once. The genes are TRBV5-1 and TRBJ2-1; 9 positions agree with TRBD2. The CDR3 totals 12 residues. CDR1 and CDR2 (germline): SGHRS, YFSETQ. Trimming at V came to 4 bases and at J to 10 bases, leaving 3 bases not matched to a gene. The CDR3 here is CASSPAGGEQFF. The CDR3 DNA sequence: TGCGCCAGCAGCCCAGCGGGGGGAGAGCAGTTCTTC.

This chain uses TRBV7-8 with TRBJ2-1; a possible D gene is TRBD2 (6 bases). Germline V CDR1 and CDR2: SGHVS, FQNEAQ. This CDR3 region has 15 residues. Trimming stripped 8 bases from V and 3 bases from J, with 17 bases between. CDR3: CASYSSGAFYNEQFF. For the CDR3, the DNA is TGTGCCAGCTACTCTTCGGGAGCCTTCTACAATGAGCAGTTCTTC.

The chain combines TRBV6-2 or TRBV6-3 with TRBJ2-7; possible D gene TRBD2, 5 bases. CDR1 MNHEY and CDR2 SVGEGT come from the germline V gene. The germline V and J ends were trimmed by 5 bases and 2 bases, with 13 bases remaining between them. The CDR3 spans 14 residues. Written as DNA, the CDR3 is TGTGCCAGCAGTAACGGGGAGCCCCCCTACGAGCAGTACTTC. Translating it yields CASSNGEPPYEQYF.

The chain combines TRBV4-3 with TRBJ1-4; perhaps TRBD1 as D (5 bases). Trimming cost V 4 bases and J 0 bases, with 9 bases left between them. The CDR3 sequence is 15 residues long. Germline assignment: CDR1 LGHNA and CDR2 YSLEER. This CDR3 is CASSRDGATNEKLFF. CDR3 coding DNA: TGCGCCAGCAGCCGGGACGGTGCAACTAATGAAAAACTGTTTTTT.

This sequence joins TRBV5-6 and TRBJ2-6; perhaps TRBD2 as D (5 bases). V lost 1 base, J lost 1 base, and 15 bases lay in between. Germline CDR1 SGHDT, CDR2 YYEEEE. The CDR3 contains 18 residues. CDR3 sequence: CASSLMRVTLSGANVLTF. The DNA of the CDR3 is TGTGCCAGCAGCTTGATGAGGGTCACTTTGTCTGGGGCCAACGTCCTGACTTTC.

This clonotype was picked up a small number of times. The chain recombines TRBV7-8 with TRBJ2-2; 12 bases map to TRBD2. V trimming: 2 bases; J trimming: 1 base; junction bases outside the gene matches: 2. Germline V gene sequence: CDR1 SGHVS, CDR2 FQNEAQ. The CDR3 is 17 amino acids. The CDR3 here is CASSLLAGGVNTGELFF. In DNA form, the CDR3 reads TGTGCCAGCAGCTTACTAGCGGGGGGGGTGAACACCGGGGAGCTGTTTTTT. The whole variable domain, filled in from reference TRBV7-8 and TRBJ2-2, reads GAGVSQSPRYKVAKRGQDVALRCDPISGHVSLFWYQQALGQGPEFLTYFQNEAQLDKSGLPSDRFFAERPEGSVSTLKIQRTQQEDSAVYLCASSLLAGGVNTGELFFGEGSRLTVL.

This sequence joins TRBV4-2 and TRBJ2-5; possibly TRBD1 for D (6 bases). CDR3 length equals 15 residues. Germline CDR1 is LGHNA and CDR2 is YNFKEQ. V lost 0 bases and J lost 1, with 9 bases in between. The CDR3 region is CASSQEGHRQETQYF. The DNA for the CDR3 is TGTGCCAGCAGCCAAGAGGGACATCGCCAAGAGACCCAGTACTTC.

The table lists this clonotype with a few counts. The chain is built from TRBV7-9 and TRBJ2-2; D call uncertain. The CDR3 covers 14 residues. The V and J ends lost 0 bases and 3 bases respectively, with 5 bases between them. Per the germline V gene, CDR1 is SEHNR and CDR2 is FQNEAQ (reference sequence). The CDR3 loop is CASSLALYTGELFF. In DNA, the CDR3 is TGTGCCAGCAGCTTAGCGCTGTACACCGGGGAGCTGTTTTTT.

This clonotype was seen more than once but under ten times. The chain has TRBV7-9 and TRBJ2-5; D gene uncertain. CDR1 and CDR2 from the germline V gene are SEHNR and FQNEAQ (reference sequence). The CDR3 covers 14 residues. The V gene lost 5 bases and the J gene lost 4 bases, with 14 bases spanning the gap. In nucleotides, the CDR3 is TGTGCCAGCAGCCCCCTAACCGGCCCAGAGACCCAGTACTTC. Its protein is CASSPLTGPETQYF. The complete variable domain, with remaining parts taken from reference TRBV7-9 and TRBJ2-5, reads DTGVSQNPRHKITKRGQNVTFRCDPISEHNRLYWYRQTLGQGPEFLTYFQNEAQLEKSRLLSDRFSAERPKGSFSTLEIQRTEQGDSAMYLCASSPLTGPETQYFGPGTRLLVL.

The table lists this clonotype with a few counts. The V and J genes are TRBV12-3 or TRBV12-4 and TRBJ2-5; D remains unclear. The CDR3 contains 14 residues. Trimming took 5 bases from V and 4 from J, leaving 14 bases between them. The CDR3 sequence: CASSRTDGRETQYF. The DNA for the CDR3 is TGTGCCAGCAGTCGAACCGACGGAAGAGAGACCCAGTACTTC.

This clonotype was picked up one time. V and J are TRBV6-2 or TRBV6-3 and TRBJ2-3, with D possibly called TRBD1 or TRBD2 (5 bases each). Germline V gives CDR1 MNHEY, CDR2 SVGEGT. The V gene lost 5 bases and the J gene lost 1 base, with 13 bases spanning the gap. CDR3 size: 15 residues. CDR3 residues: CASSGGPSRTDTQYF. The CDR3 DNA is TGTGCCAGCAGTGGGGGACCGTCCCGCACAGATACGCAGTATTTT.

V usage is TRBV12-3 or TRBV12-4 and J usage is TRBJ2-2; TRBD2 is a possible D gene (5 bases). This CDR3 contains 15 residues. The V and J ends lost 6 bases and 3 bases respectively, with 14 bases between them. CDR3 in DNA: TGTGCCAGCAGAAGAGAGGGCTACTACACCGGGGAGCTGTTTTTT. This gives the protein CASRREGYYTGELFF.

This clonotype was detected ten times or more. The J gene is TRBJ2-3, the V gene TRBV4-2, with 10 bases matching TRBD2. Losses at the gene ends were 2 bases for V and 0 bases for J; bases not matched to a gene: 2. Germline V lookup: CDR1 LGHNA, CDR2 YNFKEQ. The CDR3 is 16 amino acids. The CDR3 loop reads CASSQWTSGSTDTQYF. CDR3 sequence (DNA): TGTGCCAGCAGCCAATGGACTAGCGGAAGCACAGATACGCAGTATTTT.

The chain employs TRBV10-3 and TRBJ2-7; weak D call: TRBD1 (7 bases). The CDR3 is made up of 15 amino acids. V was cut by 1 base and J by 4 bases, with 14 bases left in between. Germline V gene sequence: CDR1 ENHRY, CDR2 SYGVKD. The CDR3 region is CAISELEGARYEQYF. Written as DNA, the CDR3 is TGTGCCATCAGTGAGTTGGAGGGGGCCCGGTACGAGCAGTACTTC.

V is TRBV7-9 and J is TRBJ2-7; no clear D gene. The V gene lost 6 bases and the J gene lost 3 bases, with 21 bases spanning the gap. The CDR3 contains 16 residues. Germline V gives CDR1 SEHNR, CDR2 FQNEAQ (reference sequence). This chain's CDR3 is CASSIDPSGRGYEQYF. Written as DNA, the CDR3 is TGTGCCAGCAGTATCGATCCCTCAGGTCGTGGCTACGAGCAGTACTTC. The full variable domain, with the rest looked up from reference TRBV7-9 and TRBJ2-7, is DTGVSQNPRHKITKRGQNVTFRCDPISEHNRLYWYRQTLGQGPEFLTYFQNEAQLEKSRLLSDRFSAERPKGSFSTLEIQRTEQGDSAMYLCASSIDPSGRGYEQYFGPGTRLTVT.

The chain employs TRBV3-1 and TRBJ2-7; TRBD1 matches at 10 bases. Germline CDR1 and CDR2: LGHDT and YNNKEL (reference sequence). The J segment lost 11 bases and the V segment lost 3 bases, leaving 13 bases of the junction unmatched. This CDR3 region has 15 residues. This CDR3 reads CASSQSGTGATKKYF. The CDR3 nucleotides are TGTGCCAGCAGCCAGTCCGGGACAGGGGCAACTAAGAAGTACTTC.

CDR3 amino acids: CSAREEGKQPYEQYF. CDR3 in DNA: TGCAGTGCTAGAGAAGAAGGAAAACAGCCCTACGAGCAGTACTTC. The chain uses TRBV20-1 and TRBJ2-7; D not certain. Germline CDR1 DFQATT, CDR2 SNEGSKA (reference sequence). Between the trimmed V and J ends, which lost 0 bases and 2 bases, there was a span of 14 bases. This CDR3 region has 15 residues.

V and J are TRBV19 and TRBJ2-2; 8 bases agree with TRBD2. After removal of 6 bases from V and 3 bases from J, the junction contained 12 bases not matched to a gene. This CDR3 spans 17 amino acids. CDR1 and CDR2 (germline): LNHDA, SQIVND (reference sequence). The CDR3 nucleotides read TGTGCCAGTAGCCTTTTTCGGACTAGCCAACACACCGGGGAGCTGTTTTTT. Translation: CASSLFRTSQHTGELFF.

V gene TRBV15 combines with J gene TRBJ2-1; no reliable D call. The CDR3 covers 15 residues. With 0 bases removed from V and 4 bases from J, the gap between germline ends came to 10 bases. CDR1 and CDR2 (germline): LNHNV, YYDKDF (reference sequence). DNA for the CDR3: TGTGCCACCAGCAGAGATCCCGGTGGGTACAATGAGCAGTTCTTC. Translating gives CATSRDPGGYNEQFF.

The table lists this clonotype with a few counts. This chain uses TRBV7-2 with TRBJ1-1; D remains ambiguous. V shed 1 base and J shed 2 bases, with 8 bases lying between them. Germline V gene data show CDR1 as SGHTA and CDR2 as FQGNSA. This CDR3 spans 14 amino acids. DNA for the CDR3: TGTGCCAGCAGCTTAGAGTTCCATAACACTGAAGCTTTCTTT. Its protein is CASSLEFHNTEAFF.

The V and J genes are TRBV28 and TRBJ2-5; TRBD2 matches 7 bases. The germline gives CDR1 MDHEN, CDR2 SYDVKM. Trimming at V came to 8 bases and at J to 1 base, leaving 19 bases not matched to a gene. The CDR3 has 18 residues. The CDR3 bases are TGTGCCAGCCTTAGTGGGGCTAGCGGCCTAGGTTTCCAAGAGACCCAGTACTTC. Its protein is CASLSGASGLGFQETQYF.

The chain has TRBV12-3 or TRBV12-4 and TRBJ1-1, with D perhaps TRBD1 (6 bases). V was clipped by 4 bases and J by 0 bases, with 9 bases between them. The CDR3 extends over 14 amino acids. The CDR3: CASSSEGVNTEAFF. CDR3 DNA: TGTGCCAGCAGTTCCGAGGGGGTGAACACTGAAGCTTTCTTT.

CDR3: CSARTNRGPDEQYF. CDR3 bases: TGCAGCGCCCGCACGAACAGGGGGCCTGACGAGCAGTACTTC. The chain recombines TRBV29-1 with TRBJ2-7; 9 bases align to TRBD1. The germline CDR1 and CDR2 sequences are SQVTM and ANQGSEA. The CDR3 runs to 14 residues. V dropped 7 bases and J dropped 5; count of bases not matched to a gene: 12.

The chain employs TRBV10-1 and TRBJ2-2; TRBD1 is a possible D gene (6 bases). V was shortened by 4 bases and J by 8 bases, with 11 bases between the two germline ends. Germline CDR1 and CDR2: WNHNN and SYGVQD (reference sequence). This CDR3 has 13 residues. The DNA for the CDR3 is TGCGCCAGCAGTGCCGCAGGGGCTGGGGAGCTGTTTTTT. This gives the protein CASSAAGAGELFF.

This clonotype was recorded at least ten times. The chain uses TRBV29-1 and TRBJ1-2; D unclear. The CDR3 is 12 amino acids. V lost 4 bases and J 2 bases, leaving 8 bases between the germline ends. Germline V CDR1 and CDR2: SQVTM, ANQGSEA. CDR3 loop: CSVGSQNYGYTF. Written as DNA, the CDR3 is TGCAGCGTTGGGTCACAGAACTATGGCTACACCTTC. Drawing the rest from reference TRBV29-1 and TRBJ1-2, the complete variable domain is SAVISQKPSRDICQRGTSLTIQCQVDSQVTMMFWYRQQPGQSLTLIATANQGSEATYESGFVIDKFPISRPNLTFSTLTVSNMSPEDSSIYLCSVGSQNYGYTFGSGTRLTVV.

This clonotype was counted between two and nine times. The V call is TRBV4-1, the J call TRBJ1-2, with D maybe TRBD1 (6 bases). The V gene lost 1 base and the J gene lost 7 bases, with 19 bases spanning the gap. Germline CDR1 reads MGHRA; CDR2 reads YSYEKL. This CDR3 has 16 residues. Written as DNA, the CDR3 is TGCGCCAGCAGCCAAGTTAGGGGGGAGGGAAGGCCTGGCTACACCTTC. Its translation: CASSQVRGEGRPGYTF.